Following are 14 T cell receptor beta chains from one sample sequenced in a study of blood T cell repertoires in COVID-19. Sequencing was performed with immunoSEQ multiplex PCR; in TCRdb, only in-frame clones are kept and a portion is missing. The sample includes over 350,000 clones, more than 80% seen only once; the top ten take roughly 1.4%. Sequenced material: peripheral blood. The source is a woman younger than 45 with active or convalescent COVID-19.

This clone was observed a few times. The CDR3 loop is CASSLSNRGTSNQPQHF. The CDR3, as DNA: TGTGCCAGCAGTTTATCAAATAGGGGGACGAGCAATCAGCCCCAGCATTTT. The chain joins TRBV27 to TRBJ1-5; a possible D gene is TRBD1 (6 bases). Looked up from germline, CDR1 is MNHEY and CDR2 is SMNVEV (reference sequence). Deletions cut 0 bases from V and 1 base from J, with 13 bases between. The CDR3 totals 17 residues.

The chain carries TRBV25-1 and TRBJ2-1; 8 bases map to TRBD1. J was trimmed by 7 bases and V by 8 bases; bases with no gene match: 4. Germline CDR1 reads MGHDK; CDR2 reads SYGVNS. The CDR3 totals 12 residues. CDR3 residues: CASGQGWNEQFF. CDR3 DNA sequence: TGTGCCAGCGGACAGGGTTGGAATGAGCAGTTCTTC.

V usage is TRBV7-8 and J usage is TRBJ2-5, with D perhaps TRBD1 (6 bases). Germline CDR1 reads SGHVS; CDR2 reads FQNEAQ. The V end lost 5 bases, the J end lost 2 bases, and 12 bases lay between the germline ends. CDR3 size: 14 residues. Here the CDR3 reads CASSQQRGQETQYF. The CDR3 DNA follows: TGTGCCAGCAGCCAGCAGAGGGGGCAAGAGACCCAGTACTTC.

This clone was observed a handful of times. This rearrangement joins TRBV10-3 to TRBJ1-4, with D possibly being TRBD1 (6 bases). CDR3 length equals 14 residues. Deletions cut 5 bases from V and 2 bases from J, with 9 bases between. Germline CDR1 ENHRY, CDR2 SYGVKD. CDR3 region: CAISTGSTNEKLFF. CDR3 DNA: TGTGCCATCAGTACAGGGTCGACTAATGAAAAACTGTTTTTT.

The rearrangement links TRBV6-1 to TRBJ2-1; TRBD2 is a possible D gene (5 bases). This CDR3 region has 13 residues. The germline V gene encodes CDR1 MNHNS and CDR2 SASEGT. Trimming pared 9 bases from V and 3 bases from J, leaving 12 bases between. In DNA, the CDR3 is TGTGCCAGTGCCCGGACTGGCTACAATGAGCAGTTCTTC. Protein sequence: CASARTGYNEQFF.

The chain employs TRBV25-1 and TRBJ2-2; a possible D gene is TRBD1 (5 bases). The CDR3 spans 16 residues. The germline V gene has CDR1 MGHDK and CDR2 SYGVNS. The V gene lost 4 bases and the J gene lost 3 bases, with 15 bases spanning the gap. The CDR3 DNA reads TGTGCCAGCAGTGCCCCAGGGATAGGGGACACCGGGGAGCTGTTTTTT. It is translated as CASSAPGIGDTGELFF.

V usage is TRBV7-2 and J usage is TRBJ1-1; tentative D call: TRBD1 (5 bases). This CDR3 region has 13 residues. Between the trimmed V and J ends, which lost 4 bases and 4 bases, there was a span of 10 bases. The germline V gene has CDR1 SGHTA and CDR2 FQGNSA. The CDR3 region has the DNA TGTGCCAGCAGCTCCCAGGGTTTCACTGAAGCTTTCTTT. Translated: CASSSQGFTEAFF.

This rearrangement joins TRBV6-5 to TRBJ1-5; D uncertain. The germline CDR1 and CDR2 sequences are MNHEY and SVGAGI. This CDR3 contains 14 residues. Trimming stripped 0 bases from V and 6 bases from J, with 9 bases between. CDR3 protein: CASSYSGGVQPQHF. As DNA, the CDR3 is TGTGCCAGCAGTTACTCGGGTGGAGTTCAGCCCCAGCATTTT.

V usage is TRBV6-5 and J usage is TRBJ2-5, with 7 bases identical to TRBD1. CDR3 length: 15 residues. V shed 5 bases, J shed 2 bases, and the junction held 8 bases outside the gene matches. Germline V lookup: CDR1 MNHEY, CDR2 SVGAGI. The CDR3 loop is CASSPTRQGQETQYF. The CDR3 nucleotides are TGTGCCAGCAGTCCAACTCGACAGGGACAAGAGACCCAGTACTTC.

This rearrangement joins TRBV19 to TRBJ2-3; 14 bases are a match to TRBD2. The V gene's germline CDR1 is LNHDA and CDR2 SQIVND (reference sequence). The V and J ends lost 3 bases and 0 bases, in that order; junction bases with no gene match: 8. CDR3 length: 19 residues. As DNA, the CDR3 is TGTGCCAGTAGTATTTTCCGGACTAGCGGGGGGATTAGCACAGATACGCAGTATTTT. This gives the protein CASSIFRTSGGISTDTQYF.

The V and J genes are TRBV15 and TRBJ2-5; D might be TRBD2 (5 bases). Trimming shortened V by 7 bases and J by 5 bases, and 14 bases separated the two germline ends. The length of the CDR3 is 13 residues. Germline V gene sequence: CDR1 LNHNV, CDR2 YYDKDF (reference sequence). CDR3 amino acids: CATTEDRGETQYF. DNA of the CDR3: TGTGCCACCACAGAGGATAGAGGGGAGACCCAGTACTTC.

The V call is TRBV21-1, the J call TRBJ2-1; the table's D call of TRBD2 was not tested on the DNA. TRBV21-1 is a known pseudogene. The CDR3 consists of 18 residues. The chain's CDR3 is CASSKEEGPRPEDNEQFF. For the CDR3, the DNA is TGTGCCAGCAGCAAAGAGGAGGGCCCAAGGCCCGAAGACAATGAGCAGTTCTTC.

The gene calls are TRBV5-4 and TRBJ1-5; D is uncertain. Germline CDR1 is SGHNT and CDR2 is YYREEE (reference sequence). Trimming left V 0 bases short and J 2 bases short, with 12 bases between. The CDR3 extends over 16 amino acids. The CDR3 loop is CASSLAGVGGNQPQHF. The CDR3 coding sequence is TGTGCCAGCAGCTTGGCCGGAGTAGGAGGCAATCAGCCCCAGCATTTT.

The chain is built from TRBV2 and TRBJ2-7; D perhaps matches TRBD1 (6 bases). V was trimmed by 6 bases and J by 4 bases, leaving 10 bases between them. CDR1 is SNHLY and CDR2 is FYNNEI in the germline V gene. This CDR3 contains 12 residues. The CDR3 spells CASRHREYEQYF. The CDR3 nucleotides read TGTGCCAGCAGACACAGGGAATACGAGCAGTACTTC.